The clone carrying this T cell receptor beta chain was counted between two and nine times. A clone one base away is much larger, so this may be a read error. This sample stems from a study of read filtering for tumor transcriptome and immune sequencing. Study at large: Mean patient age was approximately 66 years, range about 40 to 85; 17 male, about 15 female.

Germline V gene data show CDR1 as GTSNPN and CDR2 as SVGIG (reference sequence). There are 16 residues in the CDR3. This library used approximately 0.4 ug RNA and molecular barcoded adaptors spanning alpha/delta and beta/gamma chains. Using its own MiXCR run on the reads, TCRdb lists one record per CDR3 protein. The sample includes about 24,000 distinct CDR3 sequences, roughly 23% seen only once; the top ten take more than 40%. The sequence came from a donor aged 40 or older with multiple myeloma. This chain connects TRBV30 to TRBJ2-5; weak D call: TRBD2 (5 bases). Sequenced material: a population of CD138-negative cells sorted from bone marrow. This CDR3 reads CARSSYGSYKQEAQYF. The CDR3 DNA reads TGTGCCCGCTCTTCCTATGGGAGCTACAAGCAAGAGGCCCAGTACTTC.